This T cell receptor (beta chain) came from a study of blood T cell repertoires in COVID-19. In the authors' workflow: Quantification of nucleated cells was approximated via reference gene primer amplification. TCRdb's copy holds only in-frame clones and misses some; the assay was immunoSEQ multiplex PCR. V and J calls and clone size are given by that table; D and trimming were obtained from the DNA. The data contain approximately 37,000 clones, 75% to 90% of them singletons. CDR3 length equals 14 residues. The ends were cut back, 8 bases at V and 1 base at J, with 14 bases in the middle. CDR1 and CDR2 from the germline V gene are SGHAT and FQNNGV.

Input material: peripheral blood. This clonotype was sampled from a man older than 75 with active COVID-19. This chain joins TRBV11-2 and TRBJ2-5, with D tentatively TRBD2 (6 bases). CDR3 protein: CASSRGLGQETQYF. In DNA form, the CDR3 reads TGTGCCAGCTCCCGGGGGTTGGGCCAAGAGACCCAGTACTTC.